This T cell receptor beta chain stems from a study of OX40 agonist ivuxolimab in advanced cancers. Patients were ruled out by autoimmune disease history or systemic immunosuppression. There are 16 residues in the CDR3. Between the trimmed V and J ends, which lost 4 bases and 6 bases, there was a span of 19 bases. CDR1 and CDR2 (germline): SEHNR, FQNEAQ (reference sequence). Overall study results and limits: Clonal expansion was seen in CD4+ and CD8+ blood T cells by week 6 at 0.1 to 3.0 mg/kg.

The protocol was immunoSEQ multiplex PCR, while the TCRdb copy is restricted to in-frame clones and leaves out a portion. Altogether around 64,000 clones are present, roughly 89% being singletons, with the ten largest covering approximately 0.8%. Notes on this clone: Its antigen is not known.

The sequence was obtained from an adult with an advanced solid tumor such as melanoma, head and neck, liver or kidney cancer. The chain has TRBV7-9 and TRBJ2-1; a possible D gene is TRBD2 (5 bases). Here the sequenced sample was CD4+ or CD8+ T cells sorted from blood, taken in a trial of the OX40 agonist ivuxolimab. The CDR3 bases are TGTGCCAGCAGCTACCCCGCGGGCCGTACAGTCAATGAGCAGTTCTTC. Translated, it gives CASSYPAGRTVNEQFF.